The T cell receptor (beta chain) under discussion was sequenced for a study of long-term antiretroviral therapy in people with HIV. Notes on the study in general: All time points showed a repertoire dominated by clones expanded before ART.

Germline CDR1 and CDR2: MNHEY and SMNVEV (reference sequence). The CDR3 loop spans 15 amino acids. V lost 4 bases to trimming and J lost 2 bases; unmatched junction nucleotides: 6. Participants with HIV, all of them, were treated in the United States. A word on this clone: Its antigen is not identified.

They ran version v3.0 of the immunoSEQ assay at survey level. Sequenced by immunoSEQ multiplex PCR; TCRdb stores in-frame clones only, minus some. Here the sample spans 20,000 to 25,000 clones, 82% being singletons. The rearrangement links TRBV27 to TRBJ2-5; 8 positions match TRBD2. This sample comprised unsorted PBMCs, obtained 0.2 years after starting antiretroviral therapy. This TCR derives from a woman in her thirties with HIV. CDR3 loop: CASSSPGLGQETQYF. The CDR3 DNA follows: TGTGCCAGCAGTTCCCCGGGACTAGGTCAAGAGACCCAGTACTTC.